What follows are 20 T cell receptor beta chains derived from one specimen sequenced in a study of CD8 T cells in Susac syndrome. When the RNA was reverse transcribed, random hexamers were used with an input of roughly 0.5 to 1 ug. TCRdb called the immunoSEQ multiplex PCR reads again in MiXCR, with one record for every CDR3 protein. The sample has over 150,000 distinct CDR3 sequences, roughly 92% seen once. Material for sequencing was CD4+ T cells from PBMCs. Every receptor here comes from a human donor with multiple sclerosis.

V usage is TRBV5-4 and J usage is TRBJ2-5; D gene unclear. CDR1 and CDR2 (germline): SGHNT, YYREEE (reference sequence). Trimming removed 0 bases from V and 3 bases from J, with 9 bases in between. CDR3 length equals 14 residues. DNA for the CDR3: TGTGCCAGCAGCTTGGTACAGAAAAAAGAGACCCAGTACTTC. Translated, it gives CASSLVQKKETQYF.

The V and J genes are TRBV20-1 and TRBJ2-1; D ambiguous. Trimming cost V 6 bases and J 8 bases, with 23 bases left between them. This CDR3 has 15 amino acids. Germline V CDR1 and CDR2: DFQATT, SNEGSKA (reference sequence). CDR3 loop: CSATSGDLPGDEQFF. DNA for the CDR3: TGCAGTGCCACATCCGGAGACCTCCCCGGCGATGAGCAGTTCTTC.

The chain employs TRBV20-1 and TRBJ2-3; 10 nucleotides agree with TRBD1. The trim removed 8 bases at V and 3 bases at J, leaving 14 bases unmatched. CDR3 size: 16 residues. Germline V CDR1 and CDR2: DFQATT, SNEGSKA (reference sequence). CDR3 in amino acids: CSSEGGQGSQTDTQYF. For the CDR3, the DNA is TGCAGTTCGGAAGGGGGACAGGGGTCTCAGACAGATACGCAGTATTTT.

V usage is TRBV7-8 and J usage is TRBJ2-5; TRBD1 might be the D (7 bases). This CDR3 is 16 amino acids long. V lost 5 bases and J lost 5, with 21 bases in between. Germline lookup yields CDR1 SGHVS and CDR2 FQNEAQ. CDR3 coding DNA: TGTGCCAGCAGCCCATCAGCGACAGGGAGGAAGGAGACCCAGTACTTC. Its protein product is CASSPSATGRKETQYF. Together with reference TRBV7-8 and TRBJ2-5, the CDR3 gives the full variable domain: GAGVSQSPRYKVAKRGQDVALRCDPISGHVSLFWYQQALGQGPEFLTYFQNEAQLDKSGLPSDRFFAERPEGSVSTLKIQRTQQEDSAVYLCASSPSATGRKETQYFGPGTRLLVL.

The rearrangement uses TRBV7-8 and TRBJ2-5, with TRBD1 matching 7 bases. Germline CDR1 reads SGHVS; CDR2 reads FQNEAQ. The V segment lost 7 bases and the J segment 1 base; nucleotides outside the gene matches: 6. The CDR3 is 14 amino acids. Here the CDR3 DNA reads TGTGCCAGCAACCTAGGGGGCGTCCAAGAGACCCAGTACTTC. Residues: CASNLGGVQETQYF.

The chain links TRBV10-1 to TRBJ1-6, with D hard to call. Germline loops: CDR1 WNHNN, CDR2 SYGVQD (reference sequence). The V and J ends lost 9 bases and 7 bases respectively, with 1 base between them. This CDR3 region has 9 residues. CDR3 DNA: TGCGCCAGAAATTCACCCCTCCACTTT. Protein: CARNSPLHF.

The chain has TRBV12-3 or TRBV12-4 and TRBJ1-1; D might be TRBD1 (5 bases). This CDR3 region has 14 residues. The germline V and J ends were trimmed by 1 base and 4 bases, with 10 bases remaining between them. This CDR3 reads CASSLDPGGTEAFF. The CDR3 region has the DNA TGTGCCAGCAGTTTAGACCCTGGGGGCACTGAAGCTTTCTTT.

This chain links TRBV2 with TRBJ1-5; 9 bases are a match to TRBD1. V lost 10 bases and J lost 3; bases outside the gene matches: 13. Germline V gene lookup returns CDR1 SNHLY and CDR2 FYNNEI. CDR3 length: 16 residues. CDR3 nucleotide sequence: TGTGCCATTGGGGGTCCGGGACAGGGAGTCAATCAGCCCCAGCATTTT. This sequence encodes CAIGGPGQGVNQPQHF.

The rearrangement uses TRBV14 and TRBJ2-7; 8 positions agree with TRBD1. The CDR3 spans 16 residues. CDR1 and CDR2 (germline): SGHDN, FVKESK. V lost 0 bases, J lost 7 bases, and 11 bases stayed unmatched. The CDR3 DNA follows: TGTGCCAGCAGCCAAGAGGGGACAGGATACGGGCGAGAGCAGTACTTC. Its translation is CASSQEGTGYGREQYF.

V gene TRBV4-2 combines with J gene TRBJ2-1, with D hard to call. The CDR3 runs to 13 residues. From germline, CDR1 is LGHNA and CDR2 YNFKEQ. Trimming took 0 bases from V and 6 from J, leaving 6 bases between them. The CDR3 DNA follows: TGTGCCAGCAGCCAAGACTACCTCAATGAGCAGTTCTTC. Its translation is CASSQDYLNEQFF.

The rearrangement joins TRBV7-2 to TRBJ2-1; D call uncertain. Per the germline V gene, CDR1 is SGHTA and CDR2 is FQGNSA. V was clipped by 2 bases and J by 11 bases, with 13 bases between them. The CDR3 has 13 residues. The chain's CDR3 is CASSLPATTQQFF. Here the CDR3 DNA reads TGTGCCAGCAGCTTACCAGCTACTACTCAGCAGTTCTTC.

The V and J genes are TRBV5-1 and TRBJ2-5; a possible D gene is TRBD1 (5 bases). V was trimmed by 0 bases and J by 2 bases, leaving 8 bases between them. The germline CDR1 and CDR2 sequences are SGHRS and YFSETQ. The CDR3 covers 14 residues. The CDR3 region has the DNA TGCGCCAGCAGCTTGGACGACAGACAAGAGACCCAGTACTTC. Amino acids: CASSLDDRQETQYF.

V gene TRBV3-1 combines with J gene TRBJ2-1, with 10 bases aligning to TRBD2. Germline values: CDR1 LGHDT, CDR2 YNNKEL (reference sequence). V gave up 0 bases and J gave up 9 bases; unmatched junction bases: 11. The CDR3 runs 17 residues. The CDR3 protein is CASSQEHRAGGGGEQFF. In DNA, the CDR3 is TGTGCCAGCAGCCAAGAGCACCGAGCGGGAGGGGGCGGTGAGCAGTTCTTC.

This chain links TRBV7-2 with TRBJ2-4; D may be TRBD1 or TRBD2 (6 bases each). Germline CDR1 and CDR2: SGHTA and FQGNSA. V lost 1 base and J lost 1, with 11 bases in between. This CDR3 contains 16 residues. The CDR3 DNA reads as TGTGCCAGCAGCTTAGGGCAGGGGACTGCCAAAAACATTCAGTACTTC. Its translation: CASSLGQGTAKNIQYF. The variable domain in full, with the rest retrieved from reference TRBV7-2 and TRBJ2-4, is GAGVSQSPSNKVTEKGKDVELRCDPISGHTALYWYRQSLGQGLEFLIYFQGNSAPDKSGLPSDRFSAERTGGSVSTLTIQRTQQEDSAVYLCASSLGQGTAKNIQYFGAGTRLSVL.

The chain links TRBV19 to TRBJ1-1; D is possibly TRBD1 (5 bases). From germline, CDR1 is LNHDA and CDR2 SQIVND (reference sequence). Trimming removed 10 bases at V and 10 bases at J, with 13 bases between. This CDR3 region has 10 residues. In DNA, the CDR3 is TGTGCCACTTTCCTGGGGGGAGCTTTCTTT. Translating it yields CATFLGGAFF.

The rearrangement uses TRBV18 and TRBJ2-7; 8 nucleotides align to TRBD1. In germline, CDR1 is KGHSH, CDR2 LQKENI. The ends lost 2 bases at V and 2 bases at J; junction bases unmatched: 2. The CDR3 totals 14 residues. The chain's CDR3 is CASSPRQGTYEQYF. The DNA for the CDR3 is TGTGCCAGCTCACCAAGACAGGGGACCTACGAGCAGTACTTC. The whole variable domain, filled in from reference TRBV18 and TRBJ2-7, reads NAGVMQNPRHLVRRRGQEARLRCSPMKGHSHVYWYRQLPEEGLKFMVYLQKENIIDESGMPKERFSAEFPKEGPSILRIQQVVRGDSAAYFCASSPRQGTYEQYFGPGTRLTVT.

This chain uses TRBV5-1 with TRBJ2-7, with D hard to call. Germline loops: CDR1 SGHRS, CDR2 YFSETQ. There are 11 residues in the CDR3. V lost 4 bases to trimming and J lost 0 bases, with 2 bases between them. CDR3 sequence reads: CASSDSYEQYF. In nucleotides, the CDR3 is TGCGCCAGCAGCGACTCCTACGAGCAGTACTTC.

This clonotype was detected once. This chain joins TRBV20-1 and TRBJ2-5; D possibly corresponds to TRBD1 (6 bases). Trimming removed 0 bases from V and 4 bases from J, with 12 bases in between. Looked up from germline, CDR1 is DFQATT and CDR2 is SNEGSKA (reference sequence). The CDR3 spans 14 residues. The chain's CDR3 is CSAREVQGRETQYF. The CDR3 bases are TGCAGTGCTAGAGAAGTACAGGGTAGAGAGACCCAGTACTTC.

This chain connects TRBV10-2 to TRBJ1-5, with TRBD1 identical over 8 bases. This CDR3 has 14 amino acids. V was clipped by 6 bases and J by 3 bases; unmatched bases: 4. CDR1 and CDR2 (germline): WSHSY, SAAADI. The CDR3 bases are TGCGCCAGCAGACGGACAGGGCTCAATCAGCCCCAGCATTTT. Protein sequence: CASRRTGLNQPQHF.

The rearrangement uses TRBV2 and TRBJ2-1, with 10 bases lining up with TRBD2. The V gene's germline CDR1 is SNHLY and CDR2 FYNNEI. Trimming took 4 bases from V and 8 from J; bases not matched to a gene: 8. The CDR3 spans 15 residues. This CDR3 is CASSAGQAGGDEQFF. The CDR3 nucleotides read TGTGCCAGCAGTGCGGGACAAGCGGGAGGGGATGAGCAGTTCTTC.